This is a list of T cell receptor beta chains from one sample in a study of regulatory T cells in long-lasting Graves disease. TCRdb itself ran the multiplex PCR reads through MiXCR, one entry per CDR3 protein. The table shows some 370,000 distinct CDR3 sequences, with roughly 12% occurring only once. These data were also reused for a study on T cells in Graves' hyperthyroidism and ophthalmopathy.

The sample was peripheral blood mononuclear cells (PBMCs), taken at new diagnosis, from a patient treated with antithyroid drugs. Receptor source: a woman between 18 and 29 years old with Graves disease. Both conserved end residues are part of each CDR3. D genes are given only for firm matches. Size is omitted from some rows. Given values are once, few, many or a class for expanded clones.

V,J,D,size,CDR3,DNA
TRBV12-3/TRBV12-4,TRBJ1-1,TRBD1,many,CASSSDRVVTEAFF,TGTGCCAGCAGTTCCGACAGGGTGGTTACTGAAGCTTTCTTT
TRBV5-6,TRBJ1-2,TRBD1,.,CASSSGGYGYTF,TGTGCCAGCAGCTCAGGGGGGTATGGCTACACCTTC
TRBV12-5,TRBJ1-2,.,.,CASGLSDTSTIYGYTF,TGTGCTAGTGGTTTGTCGGACACCTCCACCATCTATGGCTACACCTTC
TRBV20-1,TRBJ2-1,TRBD2,.,CSAGLAINEQFF,TGCAGTGCGGGACTAGCGATCAATGAGCAGTTCTTC
TRBV29-1,TRBJ2-7,TRBD1,few,CSVEGDRDYEQYF,TGCAGCGTTGAAGGAGACAGGGACTACGAGCAGTACTTC
TRBV28,TRBJ2-4,.,many,CASRRNPPPGKNIQYF,TGTGCCAGCAGACGAAATCCGCCCCCGGGGAAAAACATTCAGTACTTC
TRBV6-1,TRBJ1-5,.,.,CASSGRYSNQPQHF,TGTGCCAGCAGTGGACGGTATAGCAATCAGCCCCAGCATTTT
TRBV7-8,TRBJ2-3,.,many,CASSRWTASRTDTQYF,TGTGCCAGCAGCCGGTGGACGGCCTCCCGGACAGATACGCAGTATTTT
TRBV6-2/TRBV6-3,TRBJ2-1,.,many,CATRTYRSEQFF,TGTGCCACCAGGACTTACAGGAGTGAGCAGTTCTTC
TRBV9,TRBJ2-2,.,.,CASSPRGGSGTGELFF,TGTGCCAGCAGCCCTCGCGGCGGGTCTGGCACCGGGGAGCTGTTTTTT
TRBV14,TRBJ2-3,TRBD2,many,CASSDHPPSGRDTDTQYF,TGTGCCAGCAGCGATCACCCCCCCAGCGGGAGGGACACAGATACGCAGTATTTT
TRBV5-1,TRBJ2-7,.,.,CASSLSGALSYEQYF,TGCGCCAGCAGCTTGTCAGGGGCCCTCTCCTACGAGCAGTACTTC
TRBV7-6,TRBJ2-7,TRBD1,many,CASSLGQGSNEQYF,TGTGCCAGCAGCTTGGGACAGGGTAGTAACGAGCAGTACTTC
TRBV7-9,TRBJ2-3,.,many,CASSAPREDTQYF,TGTGCCAGCAGCGCCCCTCGGGAGGATACGCAGTATTTT
TRBV10-3,TRBJ2-5,.,few,CAISEIQETQYF,TGTGCCATCAGTGAAATTCAAGAGACCCAGTACTTC
TRBV6-5,TRBJ2-7,.,many,CASSYDQAGPYEQYF,TGTGCCAGCAGTTACGATCAGGCGGGACCTTACGAGCAGTACTTC
TRBV7-9,TRBJ2-1,.,.,CASSDGRYGGAQGQFF,TGTGCCAGCAGCGACGGACGCTATGGGGGGGCCCAGGGTCAGTTCTTC
TRBV20-1,TRBJ2-1,.,few,CSASVTGTTDNEQFF,TGCAGTGCTAGCGTAACCGGGACAACGGACAATGAGCAGTTCTTC
TRBV7-2,TRBJ1-1,.,many,CASSLQWVNTEAFF,TGTGCCAGCAGCCTGCAGTGGGTGAACACTGAAGCTTTCTTT
TRBV3-1,TRBJ2-5,TRBD2,many,CASSQGGGEETQYF,TGTGCCAGCAGCCAAGGGGGGGGGGAAGAGACCCAGTACTTC
TRBV6-1,TRBJ2-5,.,many,CASSTYFGVLQETQYF,TGTGCCAGCAGCACCTACTTCGGGGTACTCCAAGAGACCCAGTACTTC
TRBV20-1,TRBJ2-7,TRBD2,many,CSARDLQLLHGRALLYEQYF,TGCAGTGCTAGAGATCTTCAGCTGCTCCACGGGAGGGCCTTGCTCTACGAGCAGTACTTC
TRBV7-9,TRBJ2-1,.,many,CASSLRPYNEQFF,TGTGCCAGCAGCCTACGGCCTTACAATGAGCAGTTCTTC
TRBV7-2,TRBJ2-2,TRBD2,many,CASTLLWRGEGAGELFF,TGTGCCAGCACCCTTCTGTGGCGGGGGGAAGGGGCCGGGGAGCTGTTTTTT
TRBV12-3/TRBV12-4,TRBJ1-1,TRBD1,many,CASTERGRTEAFF,TGTGCCAGCACCGAAAGGGGGCGAACTGAAGCTTTCTTT
TRBV7-9,TRBJ1-6,.,many,CASSLEAGNSPLHF,TGTGCCAGCAGCTTAGAGGCAGGGAATTCACCCCTCCACTTT
TRBV20-1,TRBJ1-3,TRBD1,many,CSASPDREGNTIYF,TGCAGTGCCAGCCCGGACAGGGAAGGAAACACCATATATTTT
TRBV6-1,TRBJ1-1,.,many,CASMRPGHTTEAFF,TGTGCCAGCATGCGTCCGGGACACACCACTGAAGCTTTCTTT
TRBV7-2,TRBJ2-7,.,many,CASSLDGSYEQYF,TGTGCCAGCAGCTTAGATGGTAGCTACGAGCAGTACTTC
TRBV5-1,TRBJ2-3,.,.,CASSFLGGDTQYF,TGCGCCAGCAGCTTCTTGGGAGGAGATACGCAGTATTTT
TRBV7-9,TRBJ2-2,.,many,CASSFSLQGPPDTGELFF,TGTGCCAGCAGCTTCTCCCTCCAAGGGCCTCCGGACACCGGGGAGCTGTTTTTT
TRBV19,TRBJ1-1,.,many,CASTDRWTLFTEAFF,TGTGCCAGTACCGATCGGTGGACACTTTTTACTGAAGCTTTCTTT
TRBV27,TRBJ1-1,.,many,CASTRGTEAFF,TGTGCCAGCACCCGGGGTACTGAAGCTTTCTTT
TRBV14,TRBJ2-5,.,few,CASSQEEEMGWQTQYF,TGTGCCAGCAGCCAAGAGGAGGAGATGGGTTGGCAGACCCAGTACTTC
TRBV29-1,TRBJ1-1,.,many,CSVGQRINTEAFF,TGCAGCGTTGGGCAGCGCATTAACACTGAAGCTTTCTTT
TRBV5-6,TRBJ2-5,.,.,CASSLGGVAETQYF,TGTGCCAGCAGCTTGGGGGGGGTCGCGGAGACCCAGTACTTC
TRBV28,TRBJ2-4,TRBD2,many,CASSPAGTSGSKQSF,TGTGCCAGCAGTCCAGCTGGGACTAGCGGGAGTAAGCAATCCTTC
TRBV27,TRBJ2-3,.,many,CASSFHASTDTQYF,TGTGCCAGCAGTTTCCACGCGAGCACAGATACGCAGTATTTT
TRBV9,TRBJ1-6,TRBD1,.,CASSSTGENDSPLHF,TGTGCCAGCAGCTCGACAGGGGAAAACGATTCACCCCTCCACTTT
TRBV4-1,TRBJ2-2,.,.,CASSQDVTPSSLTGELFF,TGCGCCAGCAGCCAAGATGTAACGCCCTCGAGCTTAACCGGGGAGCTGTTTTTT
TRBV5-1,TRBJ2-2,TRBD1,many,CASSVTGGLNTGELFF,TGCGCCAGCAGCGTGACAGGGGGCCTGAACACCGGGGAGCTGTTTTTT
TRBV5-6,TRBJ1-5,TRBD1,.,CASSSYSDRVTRGNQPQHF,TGTGCCAGCAGCTCCTACTCCGACAGGGTCACGCGGGGCAATCAGCCCCAGCATTTT
TRBV9,TRBJ2-5,.,.,CASSVGMVGGSQETQYF,TGTGCCAGCAGCGTAGGTATGGTAGGAGGTTCCCAAGAGACCCAGTACTTC